The subject of this entry is one T cell receptor (beta chain). The target antigen is unknown. There were at least 5.5 micrograms of total RNA extracted from every sample. This record comes from a study of blood T cells in healthy people across ages. The study's findings and limits: Greater diversity and more naive CD4+ cells were seen in long-lived donors than in aged donors. As age increased, TCR beta diversity per million T cells fell in a roughly linear fashion.

Next came a second PCR, run for about 7 to 12 cycles, which used a sample-barcoded 5' primer along with a J-beta primer mix. Each CDR3 protein is one row after TCRdb ran MiXCR on the 5' RACE reads. The sample shows around 650,000 distinct CDR3 sequences, around 43% of them seen only once. In germline, CDR1 is DFQATT, CDR2 SNEGSKA (reference sequence). The CDR3 contains 15 residues. With V trimmed by 1 base and J by 6 bases, 5 bases remained unmatched. Material: blood. The receptor was isolated from a man older than 75 in good health. The J gene is TRBJ2-7, the V gene TRBV20-1, with 14 bases that match TRBD2. The CDR3 DNA follows: TGCAGTGCTAGAGCCGGACTAGCGGGAGGATCCGAGCAGTACTTC. This translates into CSARAGLAGGSEQYF.